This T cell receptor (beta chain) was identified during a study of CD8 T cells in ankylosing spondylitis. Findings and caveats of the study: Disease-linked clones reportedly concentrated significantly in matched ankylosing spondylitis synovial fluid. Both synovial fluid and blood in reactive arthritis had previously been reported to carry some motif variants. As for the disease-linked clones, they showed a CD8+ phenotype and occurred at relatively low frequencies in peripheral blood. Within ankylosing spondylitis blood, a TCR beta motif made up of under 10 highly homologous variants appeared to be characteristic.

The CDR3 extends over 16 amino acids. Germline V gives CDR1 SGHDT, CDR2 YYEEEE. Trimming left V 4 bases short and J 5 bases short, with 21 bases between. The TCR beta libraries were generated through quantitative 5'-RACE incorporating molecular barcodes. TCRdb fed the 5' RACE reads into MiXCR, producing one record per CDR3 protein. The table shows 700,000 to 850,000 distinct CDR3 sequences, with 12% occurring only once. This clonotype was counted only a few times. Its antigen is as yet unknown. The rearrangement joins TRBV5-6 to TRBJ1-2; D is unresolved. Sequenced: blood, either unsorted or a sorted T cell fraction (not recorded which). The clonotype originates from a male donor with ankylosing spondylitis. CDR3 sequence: CASSRRVVGNVYGYTF. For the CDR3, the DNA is TGTGCCAGCAGCCGACGCGTCGTGGGTAATGTGTATGGCTACACCTTC.